The 27 T cell receptor beta chains reported below all come from one sample, sequenced in a study of control samples from healthy donors and cancer patients. The table came from immunoSEQ multiplex PCR; TCRdb's copy has only in-frame clones and leaves some out. The data hold about 130,000 clones, with approximately 90% observed a single time. The sequenced material came from blood. These receptors all stem from a man between 50 and 59 years old in good health.

The chain joins TRBV5-6 to TRBJ1-2, with 8 positions matching TRBD1. Germline V gene data show CDR1 as SGHDT and CDR2 as YYEEEE. This CDR3 contains 15 residues. Trimming removed 3 bases from V and 4 bases from J; junction bases left unmatched: 8. The DNA for the CDR3 is TGTGCCAGCAGCTATACAGGGGGTTCGGGCTATGGCTACACCTTC. It is translated as CASSYTGGSGYGYTF.

The J gene is TRBJ2-2, the V gene TRBV12-5; D is ambiguous. This CDR3 is 15 amino acids long. V dropped 2 bases and J dropped 5 bases, with 12 bases sitting between them. CDR1 and CDR2 from the germline V gene are LGHNT and FRNRAP. CDR3 sequence: CASGLIPDRTGELFF. CDR3 coding DNA: TGTGCTAGTGGTTTGATCCCCGATCGTACCGGGGAGCTGTTTTTT.

The V and J genes are TRBV27 and TRBJ2-3, with D perhaps TRBD2 (6 bases). Germline-derived CDR1 and CDR2 are MNHEY and SMNVEV (reference sequence). This CDR3 is built from 15 residues. The V end lost 2 bases, the J end lost 8 bases, and 17 bases lay between the germline ends. The CDR3 region has the DNA TGTGCCAGCAGTTTAAGCCCAGCGGGTATGACTACGCAGTATTTT. Translating gives CASSLSPAGMTTQYF.

V is TRBV7-8 and J is TRBJ2-7; 7 bases match TRBD2. This CDR3 spans 18 amino acids. With 2 bases clipped from V and 1 base from J, the junction kept 14 bases outside the gene matches. Germline assignment: CDR1 SGHVS and CDR2 FQNEAQ. The CDR3 loop reads CASSLKERPRGTSYEQYF. CDR3 bases: TGTGCCAGCAGCTTAAAAGAGAGACCGCGGGGGACGTCCTACGAGCAGTACTTC.

The chain carries TRBV5-6 and TRBJ1-2; D not certain. The germline gives CDR1 SGHDT, CDR2 YYEEEE. The CDR3 contains 15 residues. Trimming took 7 bases from V and 0 from J, leaving 16 bases between them. The CDR3 region is CASFDQALSNYGYTF. The CDR3 DNA sequence: TGTGCCAGCTTCGATCAGGCGCTCTCTAACTATGGCTACACCTTC.

The chain joins TRBV11-2 to TRBJ1-4; 7 bases map to TRBD1. The V gene's germline CDR1 is SGHAT and CDR2 FQNNGV. This CDR3 is built from 16 residues. V dropped 3 bases and J dropped 7; count of bases not matched to a gene: 11. The CDR3 nucleotides read TGTGCCAGCAGCTTCCCGACCGACAGGGCGGGTGAAAAACTGTTTTTT. Its protein is CASSFPTDRAGEKLFF.

The chain couples TRBV10-3 to TRBJ2-7; 7 bases are shared with TRBD1. The CDR3 is 11 amino acids. Germline CDR1 reads ENHRY; CDR2 reads SYGVKD. The V gene end was trimmed by 2 bases and the J gene end by 10 bases; junction bases not matched to a gene: 2. The CDR3 is CAISEGQVQYF. CDR3 bases: TGTGCCATCAGTGAGGGACAGGTACAGTACTTC.

This clone was seen once. Other DNA sequences in this sample translate to the same CDR3. The chain couples TRBV12-3 or TRBV12-4 to TRBJ1-5; D is unclear. This CDR3 is 13 amino acids long. Trimming removed 0 bases at V and 4 bases at J, with 4 bases between. CDR3 amino acids: CASSLAGNQPQHF. CDR3 DNA sequence: TGTGCCAGCAGTTTAGCCGGAAATCAGCCCCAGCATTTT.

J is TRBJ2-7 and V is TRBV5-5, with 9 bases lining up with TRBD1. The CDR3 covers 16 residues. The V gene end was trimmed by 2 bases and the J gene end by 3 bases; junction bases not matched to a gene: 9. CDR1 and CDR2 from the germline V gene are SGHKS and YYEKEE (reference sequence). CDR3 nucleotide sequence: TGTGCCAGCAGCTTCGAACCGGGACAGGGTTTCTACGAGCAGTACTTC. It encodes CASSFEPGQGFYEQYF.

The chain links TRBV12-3 or TRBV12-4 to TRBJ1-4; 7 positions match TRBD1. Trimming took 9 bases from V and 8 from J; bases not matched to a gene: 6. The CDR3 spans 12 residues. CDR3: CASNRGREKLFF. CDR3 bases: TGTGCCAGTAACAGGGGACGGGAAAAACTGTTTTTT.

The gene calls are TRBV5-5 and TRBJ1-2; D may be TRBD1 (6 bases). The CDR3 consists of 15 residues. Germline assignment: CDR1 SGHKS and CDR2 YYEKEE (reference sequence). V lost 0 bases and J 8 bases, leaving 17 bases between the germline ends. The DNA for the CDR3 is TGTGCCAGCAGCTTGGTTTGGGCCAGGGGTAACGGCTACACCTTC. Residues: CASSLVWARGNGYTF. Combining the CDR3 with reference TRBV5-5 and TRBJ1-2 gives the whole variable domain DAGVTQSPTHLIKTRGQQVTLRCSPISGHKSVSWYQQVLGQGPQFIFQYYEKEERGRGNFPDRFSARQFPNYSSELNVNALLLGDSALYLCASSLVWARGNGYTFGSGTRLTVV.

The chain links TRBV7-3 to TRBJ2-2; 11 bases line up with TRBD1. In germline, CDR1 is SGHTA, CDR2 FQGTGA. V trimming: 5 bases; J trimming: 7 bases; junction bases outside the gene matches: 9. The CDR3 extends over 16 amino acids. CDR3 sequence reads: CASSQRDRGVGGELFF. The CDR3 DNA sequence: TGTGCCAGCAGCCAAAGGGACAGGGGGGTCGGCGGGGAGCTGTTTTTT.

The rearrangement links TRBV12-3 or TRBV12-4 to TRBJ1-2, with a tentative D call TRBD1 (5 bases). Trimming removed 7 bases from V and 8 bases from J, with 14 bases in between. The CDR3 consists of 12 residues. CDR3 protein: CASNRGRAGYTF. The DNA for the CDR3 is TGTGCCAGCAATCGAGGCAGGGCCGGCTACACCTTC.

The genes are TRBV12-3 or TRBV12-4 and TRBJ2-7, with D perhaps matching TRBD1 (6 bases). The CDR3 is 13 amino acids. Deletions cut 3 bases from V and 2 bases from J, with 8 bases between. In DNA, the CDR3 is TGTGCCAGCAGTTTTCAGGGGACCTACGAGCAGTACTTC. The encoded protein is CASSFQGTYEQYF.

The chain combines TRBV7-2 with TRBJ1-2, with D tentatively TRBD1 (6 bases). This CDR3 is 14 amino acids long. The ends were cut back, 5 bases at V and 8 bases at J, with 18 bases in the middle. The germline V gene encodes CDR1 SGHTA and CDR2 FQGNSA. The CDR3 region has the DNA TGTGCCAGCAGCCCCTCCTGGGGGGCGCAAGGCTACACCTTC. It translates to CASSPSWGAQGYTF.

J is TRBJ2-6 and V is TRBV21-1; TRBD1 is taken as the D call from the table, unchecked against the DNA. TRBV21-1 is a pseudogene. The CDR3 consists of 20 residues. Here the CDR3 reads CASSKIGRDTPNSGANVLTF. In DNA form, the CDR3 reads TGTGCCAGCAGCAAAATTGGTCGGGACACCCCAAACTCTGGGGCCAACGTCCTGACTTTC.

The chain carries TRBV27 and TRBJ1-2; D is perhaps TRBD1 (5 bases). Germline lookup yields CDR1 MNHEY and CDR2 SMNVEV (reference sequence). This CDR3 has 13 amino acids. Trimming shortened V by 3 bases and J by 7 bases, and 12 bases separated the two germline ends. The CDR3 loop reads CASSFSQGAGYTF. The DNA for the CDR3 is TGTGCCAGCAGTTTTTCGCAGGGAGCTGGCTACACCTTC.

The rearrangement uses TRBV19 and TRBJ1-5; D might be TRBD1 (6 bases). V lost 4 bases to trimming and J lost 5 bases, with 12 bases between them. CDR1 and CDR2 from the germline V gene are LNHDA and SQIVND (reference sequence). This CDR3 comprises 14 residues. The CDR3 loop is CASSNWDKYQPQHF. In nucleotides, the CDR3 is TGTGCCAGTAGTAACTGGGACAAATATCAGCCCCAGCATTTT.

This clone was observed a handful of times. V gene TRBV28 combines with J gene TRBJ1-5, with D perhaps TRBD1 (6 bases). Germline values: CDR1 MDHEN, CDR2 SYDVKM. V lost 6 bases, J lost 0 bases, and 12 bases lay in between. The CDR3 is made up of 15 amino acids. The CDR3 spells CASRGGPNSNQPQHF. Written as DNA, the CDR3 is TGTGCCAGCAGAGGGGGACCAAATAGCAATCAGCCCCAGCATTTT.

V is TRBV30 and J is TRBJ1-1; 7 bases map to TRBD1. Looked up from germline, CDR1 is GTSNPN and CDR2 is SVGIG (reference sequence). The CDR3 contains 13 residues. Trimming removed 0 bases from V and 6 bases from J; junction bases left unmatched: 4. The CDR3 loop reads CAWSVTGVAEAFF. CDR3 nucleotide sequence: TGTGCCTGGAGTGTAACAGGGGTCGCTGAAGCTTTCTTT.

The chain joins TRBV5-8 to TRBJ1-2; no firm D call. The germline CDR1 and CDR2 sequences are SGHTS and YDEGEE. The V and J ends lost 0 bases and 7 bases respectively, with 10 bases between them. The CDR3 has 13 amino acids. The CDR3: CASSLGQRSGYTF. Written as DNA, the CDR3 is TGTGCCAGCAGCTTGGGACAACGGAGTGGCTACACCTTC.

This chain's CDR3 is CASGQAFGKLFF. In nucleotides, the CDR3 is TGTGCCAGTGGACAGGCATTTGGAAAACTGTTTTTT. The chain has TRBV19 and TRBJ1-4; 7 nucleotides line up with TRBD1. V shed 8 bases and J 10 bases; nucleotides not matched to a gene: 7. The CDR3 contains 12 residues. Per the germline V gene, CDR1 is LNHDA and CDR2 is SQIVND (reference sequence). The full variable domain, rest sourced from reference TRBV19 and TRBJ1-4, is DGGITQSPKYLFRKEGQNVTLSCEQNLNHDAMYWYRQDPGQGLRLIYYSQIVNDFQKGDIAEGYSVSREKKESFPLTVTSAQKNPTAFYLCASGQAFGKLFFGSGTQLSVL.

The chain has TRBV4-1 and TRBJ2-5, with 9 bases aligning to TRBD2. In germline, CDR1 is MGHRA, CDR2 YSYEKL. This CDR3 is 17 amino acids long. V shed 5 bases and J 2 bases; nucleotides not matched to a gene: 12. The CDR3 spells CASSKRRASGEQETQYF. For the CDR3, the DNA is TGCGCCAGCAGCAAACGACGGGCTAGCGGGGAACAAGAGACCCAGTACTTC.

This clone was observed a single time. This chain joins TRBV12-3 or TRBV12-4 and TRBJ1-5; D is ambiguous. The CDR3 totals 13 residues. The germline V and J ends were trimmed by 6 bases and 0 bases, with 6 bases remaining between them. CDR3 coding DNA: TGTGCCAGCAGCCCAGATAGCAATCAGCCCCAGCATTTT. Amino acid sequence: CASSPDSNQPQHF.

The chain couples TRBV27 to TRBJ1-5; D is undetermined. V lost 5 bases, J lost 4 bases, and 9 bases lay in between. The CDR3 contains 13 residues. Germline assignment: CDR1 MNHEY and CDR2 SMNVEV (reference sequence). The CDR3 nucleotides read TGTGCCAGCAGTCCGGAGAGGAATCAGCCCCAGCATTTT. This codes for CASSPERNQPQHF.

The table lists this clone with a few counts. The chain links TRBV5-4 to TRBJ2-6; 8 bases fit TRBD1. The V gene end was trimmed by 4 bases and the J gene end by 0 bases; junction bases not matched to a gene: 6. Germline V gene data show CDR1 as SGHNT and CDR2 as YYREEE (reference sequence). The CDR3 sequence is 17 residues long. CDR3 in DNA: TGTGCCAGCAGCGACGCTACAGGGGGCTCTGGGGCCAACGTCCTGACTTTC. Protein product: CASSDATGGSGANVLTF. Based on the CDR3 plus reference TRBV5-4 and TRBJ2-6, the full variable domain is ETGVTQSPTHLIKTRGQQVTLRCSSQSGHNTVSWYQQALGQGPQFIFQYYREEENGRGNFPPRFSGLQFPNYSSELNVNALELDDSALYLCASSDATGGSGANVLTFGAGSRLTVL.

The V and J genes are TRBV19 and TRBJ1-4; unclear D gene. Germline values: CDR1 LNHDA, CDR2 SQIVND (reference sequence). The germline V and J ends were trimmed by 3 bases and 6 bases, with 11 bases remaining between them. The CDR3 is made up of 14 amino acids. The DNA of the CDR3 is TGTGCCAGTAGTATCAACGGCCCTCATGAAAAACTGTTTTTT. Residues: CASSINGPHEKLFF.